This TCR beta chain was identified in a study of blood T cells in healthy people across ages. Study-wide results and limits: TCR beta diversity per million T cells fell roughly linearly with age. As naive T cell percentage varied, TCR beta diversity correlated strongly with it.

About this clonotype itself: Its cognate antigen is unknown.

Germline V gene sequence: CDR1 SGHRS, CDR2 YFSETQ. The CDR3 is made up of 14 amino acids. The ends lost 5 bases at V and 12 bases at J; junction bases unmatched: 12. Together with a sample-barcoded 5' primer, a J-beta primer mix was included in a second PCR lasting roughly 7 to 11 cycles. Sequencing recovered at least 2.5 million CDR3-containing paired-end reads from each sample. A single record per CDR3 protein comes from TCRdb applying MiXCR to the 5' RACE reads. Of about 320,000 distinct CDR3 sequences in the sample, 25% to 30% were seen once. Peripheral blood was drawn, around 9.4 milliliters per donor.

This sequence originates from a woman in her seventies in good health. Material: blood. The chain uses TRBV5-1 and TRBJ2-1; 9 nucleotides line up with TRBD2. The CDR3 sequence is CASSRASGEKRQFF. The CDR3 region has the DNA TGCGCCAGCAGTAGGGCTAGCGGGGAAAAACGGCAGTTCTTC.